Here is one TCR beta chain with its context. Random hexamers primed reverse transcription of about 0.5 to 1 ug RNA. It was immunoSEQ multiplex PCR that amplified TCR beta CDR3 across 54 Vbeta and 13 Jbeta. TCRdb independently ran MiXCR on the immunoSEQ multiplex PCR reads; one entry per CDR3 protein. The table shows some 300,000 distinct CDR3 sequences, with 85% occurring only once. TCR beta sequencing covered blood CD8+ and CD4+ T cells. The patients who served as multiple sclerosis controls were treatment-naive and had stable or active relapsing-remitting disease that fulfilled the revised McDonald criteria. The TEMRA cells underwent FACS enrichment, while the CD8+ and CD4+ T cells underwent negative isolation. Trimming shortened V by 3 bases and J by 8 bases, and 22 bases separated the two germline ends. Germline CDR1 SEHNR, CDR2 FQNEAQ (reference sequence). The CDR3 is 17 residues long. The source of the sample is a study of CD8 T cells in Susac syndrome.

The origin of this receptor is a human donor with multiple sclerosis. The chain uses TRBV7-9 and TRBJ1-4, with no clear D. Input material: CD8+ T cells from PBMCs. The CDR3 protein is CASSFPPGIESTEKLFF. For the CDR3, the DNA is TGTGCCAGCAGCTTCCCACCCGGGATTGAATCTACGGAAAAACTGTTTTTT.